The rows below give T cell receptor beta chains drawn from one sample of a study of cytomegalovirus exposure and HLA in healthy donors. This table comes from immunoSEQ multiplex PCR, and its TCRdb copy is limited to in-frame clones, with some not included. The repertoire holds 55,000 to 80,000 clones, with about 85% as singletons. The sequenced material came from PBMCs. Receptors were obtained from a female donor in good health and CMV-seronegative. CDR3s include the opening cysteine and the closing phenylalanine or tryptophan. Fields, in order: D gene, V gene, clone size, J gene, CDR3 DNA, CDR3 protein. The D gene is left open where the match is weak. Clone size is not always given. Where it is, it says once, few, many or a class for expanded clones.

NA	TRBV6-6	NA	TRBJ1-2	TGTGCCAGCAGTACGACCGGGAGCTATGGCTACACCTTC	CASSTTGSYGYTF
NA	TRBV7-9	NA	TRBJ1-2	TGTGCCAGCAGCTTACCGGGGGGCTATGGCTACACCTTC	CASSLPGGYGYTF
NA	TRBV5-1	NA	TRBJ2-1	TGCGCCAGCAGCCCACCCGGGACAGAGCAGTTCTTC	CASSPPGTEQFF
NA	TRBV14	few	TRBJ1-1	TGTGCCAGCAGCCAAGTGGCAGGGGCGGGCACTGAAGCTTTCTTT	CASSQVAGAGTEAFF
NA	TRBV14	few	TRBJ2-2	TGTGCCAGCAGCCAAGGACAGGATAACACCGGGGAGCTGTTTTTT	CASSQGQDNTGELFF
TRBD1	TRBV7-2	NA	TRBJ1-2	TGTGCCAGCAGCTCTACAGGGGTCAACGGCTACACCTTC	CASSSTGVNGYTF
TRBD2	TRBV28	few	TRBJ2-1	TGTGCCAGCAGTGACATACTAGCGGGAGGGGACAATGAGCAGTTCTTC	CASSDILAGGDNEQFF
NA	TRBV6-1	NA	TRBJ2-7	TGTGCCAGCAGTGACGACAGCTTCACCTACGAGCAGTACTTC	CASSDDSFTYEQYF
NA	TRBV4-1	NA	TRBJ2-7	TGCGCCAGCGGGCCCAGCTCAAGGTCCTACGAGCAGTACTTC	CASGPSSRSYEQYF
NA	TRBV19	NA	TRBJ2-7	TGTGCCAGTAGTATTCGGAGAAGACAGACCCCCTACGAGCAGTACTTC	CASSIRRRQTPYEQYF
TRBD2	TRBV5-1	NA	TRBJ2-1	TGCGCCAGCAGCTTGTCCCCAACTAGCGGGAGGGCCGTGGTTTATGAGCAGTTCTTC	CASSLSPTSGRAVVYEQFF
TRBD2	TRBV9	NA	TRBJ2-3	TGTGCCAGCAGCGCCTGGGGCGGGAGTACAGATACGCAGTATTTT	CASSAWGGSTDTQYF
TRBD2	TRBV5-4	NA	TRBJ2-5	TGTGCCAGCAGCCAAGAGCGGGGGGATCAAGAGACCCAGTACTTC	CASSQERGDQETQYF
TRBD1	TRBV6-6	NA	TRBJ2-7	TGTGCCAGCAGTTTGGACCGGGACAGGGGTTTCTACGAGCAGTACTTC	CASSLDRDRGFYEQYF
TRBD1	TRBV7-6	NA	TRBJ1-1	TGTGCCAGCAGCGCGTTACAGGGGGGGGCTGAAGCTTTCTTT	CASSALQGGAEAFF
NA	TRBV7-2	NA	TRBJ2-2	TGTGCCAGCAGCTGGGGGAGGAGCGCCGGGGAGCTGTTTTTT	CASSWGRSAGELFF
NA	TRBV12-5	NA	TRBJ1-2	TGTGCTAGTGGTTTACCCGTACCGCTACCCAACTATGGCTACACCTTC	CASGLPVPLPNYGYTF
TRBD1	TRBV18	NA	TRBJ1-4	TGTGCCAGCTCACTAACCAAGGGGGCGTCTAATGAAAAACTGTTTTTT	CASSLTKGASNEKLFF
NA	TRBV13	NA	TRBJ1-4	TGTGCCAGCAGCTTAGGAGGGGGTGAAAAACTGTTTTTT	CASSLGGGEKLFF
TRBD2	TRBV7-8	NA	TRBJ2-7	TGTGCCAGCAGCTTGGCCCAGCCGGGACTAGCGAGCTACGAGCAGTACTTC	CASSLAQPGLASYEQYF
TRBD1	TRBV7-9	NA	TRBJ1-6	TGTGCCAGCAGCTCTCAGAGGACAGGTGCTTCACCCCTCCACTTT	CASSSQRTGASPLHF
TRBD1	TRBV27	NA	TRBJ2-5	TGTGCCAGCAGTAGGGGGCCCCAAGAGACCCAGTACTTC	CASSRGPQETQYF
TRBD2	TRBV27	once	TRBJ2-1	TGTGCCATCACCGCACCAGGGACTAGCGATATATGGGAGCAGTTCTTC	CAITAPGTSDIWEQFF
NA	TRBV7-6	NA	TRBJ1-5	TGTGCCAGCAGCACACGCGGGTGGGATCAGCCCCAGCATTTT	CASSTRGWDQPQHF
TRBD2	TRBV2	NA	TRBJ2-1	TGTGCCAGCAGTGAAGAGTCGGGGGGAAGGGTTGAGCAGTTCTTC	CASSEESGGRVEQFF
NA	TRBV4-3	few	TRBJ2-7	TGCGCCAGCAGCCAAGAGGAGCGGCCAACCGCCGAGCAGTACTTC	CASSQEERPTAEQYF
TRBD1	TRBV7-6	NA	TRBJ2-1	TGTGCCAGCAGCTTAATTCAGGGGGCCCGCAATGAGCAGTTCTTC	CASSLIQGARNEQFF
TRBD1	TRBV5-6	few	TRBJ1-2	TGTGCCAGCAGCCTCGGGACAGTATCGAACTATGGCTACACCTTC	CASSLGTVSNYGYTF
TRBD2	TRBV5-1	NA	TRBJ2-5	TGCGCCAGCTCCATCACTCGCGGGGGGAAAGAGACCCAGTACTTC	CASSITRGGKETQYF
NA	TRBV7-3	NA	TRBJ2-2	TGTGCCAGCAGAAGTAGCGTTGGGGAGCTGTTTTTT	CASRSSVGELFF
TRBD1	TRBV27	NA	TRBJ1-5	TGTGCCAGCAGGACAGGGGGCTCAGGGCAGCCCCAGCATTTT	CASRTGGSGQPQHF
TRBD1	TRBV6-4	NA	TRBJ2-3	TGTGCCAGCAGTGACTCGACTACAGGGGGCACAGATACGCAGTATTTT	CASSDSTTGGTDTQYF
NA	TRBV6-6	few	TRBJ1-5	TGTGCCAGCACCACGACAGCTCAGCCCCAGCATTTT	CASTTTAQPQHF
NA	TRBV4-2	NA	TRBJ1-1	TGTGCCAGCAGCCAAGGCGGTCTAGGGAACACTGAAGCTTTCTTT	CASSQGGLGNTEAFF
NA	TRBV2	NA	TRBJ1-1	TGTGCCAGCAGTGCTCAGTCTACTGAAGCTTTCTTT	CASSAQSTEAFF
NA	TRBV27	NA	TRBJ1-1	TGTGCCAGCAGTTTCAGTTGGGCGAACACTGAAGCTTTCTTT	CASSFSWANTEAFF
TRBD1	TRBV9	once	TRBJ1-2	TGTGCCAGCAGCGTAGGAGGGACAGGGGGTCCCGCTCTTGGCTACACCTTC	CASSVGGTGGPALGYTF
TRBD2	TRBV11-2	NA	TRBJ2-7	TGTGCCAGCAGCCTGCGGCTAGCGGGGTCCTACGAGCAGTACTTC	CASSLRLAGSYEQYF
TRBD2	TRBV27	NA	TRBJ2-2	TGTGCCAGCAGGGCCGGGACTAGTTCCTCCGGGGAGCTGTTTTTT	CASRAGTSSSGELFF
NA	TRBV30	once	TRBJ1-6	TGTGCCTGGGCCTCAGGGGCTTCACCCCTCCACTTT	CAWASGASPLHF
TRBD1	TRBV4-3	NA	TRBJ2-7	TGCGCCAGCAGCCTAGGAGACAGGGGTCCCTACGAGCAGTACTTC	CASSLGDRGPYEQYF
TRBD1	TRBV7-9	NA	TRBJ1-4	TGTGCCAGCAGCTTACCCACCGGGACAGGGCCTTCTAATGAAAAACTGTTTTTT	CASSLPTGTGPSNEKLFF
NA	TRBV6-1	NA	TRBJ2-4	TGTGCCACCAGGGCGGGGGCCAAAAACATTCAGTACTTC	CATRAGAKNIQYF
NA	TRBV2	NA	TRBJ1-1	TGTGCCACAAACCAGGGCCCGAACACTGAAGCTTTCTTT	CATNQGPNTEAFF
TRBD1	TRBV27	NA	TRBJ2-5	TGTGCCAGCAGTTCACCGGGACAGGGAAAGACCCAGTACTTC	CASSSPGQGKTQYF
NA	TRBV5-1	NA	TRBJ2-7	TGCGCCAGCAGCTTACCAGGGGAGGGGAACTCCTACGAGCAGTACTTC	CASSLPGEGNSYEQYF
NA	TRBV5-8	NA	TRBJ1-2	TGTGCCAGCAGCTTGGAATACAGGGCCAACTATGGCTACACCTTC	CASSLEYRANYGYTF
NA	TRBV28	few	TRBJ1-1	TGTGCCAGCAGTTTGCCGAGACACCTCACGATAGCTTTCTTT	CASSLPRHLTIAFF
TRBD1	TRBV10-2	NA	TRBJ2-6	TGCGCCAGCAGGGAGACAGGGCTAAACTCTGGGGCCAACGTCCTGACTTTC	CASRETGLNSGANVLTF
NA	TRBV9	NA	TRBJ2-7	TGTGCCAGCAGCGAGGACTCAAGGTCCAGCGCCTACGAGCAGTACTTC	CASSEDSRSSAYEQYF
TRBD1	TRBV9	once	TRBJ1-4	TGTGCCAGCAGCTTGGGGACAGGGGCCACGAGACAGCATGAAAAACTGTTTTTT	CASSLGTGATRQHEKLFF
NA	TRBV9	few	TRBJ1-3	TGTGCCAGCAGCCCTCCCCCCTACGGAAACACCATATATTTT	CASSPPPYGNTIYF
TRBD1	TRBV28	NA	TRBJ2-2	TGTGCCAGCAGCACGGACAGGGGGCCCACCGGGGAGCTGTTTTTT	CASSTDRGPTGELFF
TRBD1	TRBV5-6	few	TRBJ1-2	TGTGCCAGCAGCAAGGATGACAGGGTTTATGGCTACACCTTC	CASSKDDRVYGYTF
NA	TRBV7-9	NA	TRBJ1-2	TGTGCCAGCAGATCAGGGGCTAACTATGGCTACACCTTC	CASRSGANYGYTF
TRBD1	TRBV7-2	NA	TRBJ2-7	TGTGCCAGCAGCTTAGTTGGGACAGGGACCCACGAGCAGTACTTC	CASSLVGTGTHEQYF
NA	TRBV28	NA	TRBJ2-3	TGTGCCAGCAGAATTTTAGGTGGAGGGAAGTTTGCAGATACGCAGTATTTT	CASRILGGGKFADTQYF
NA	TRBV7-3	NA	TRBJ1-1	TGTGCCAGCAGCTATGGAGGGGCTGCTGAAGCTTTCTTT	CASSYGGAAEAFF
NA	TRBV9	NA	TRBJ2-1	TGTGCCAGCAGCGTAGCAGGACTGTATGAGCAGTTCTTC	CASSVAGLYEQFF
TRBD2	TRBV30	NA	TRBJ2-3	TGTGCCTGGAGTCAGAGCGGGGGCACAGATACGCAGTATTTT	CAWSQSGGTDTQYF